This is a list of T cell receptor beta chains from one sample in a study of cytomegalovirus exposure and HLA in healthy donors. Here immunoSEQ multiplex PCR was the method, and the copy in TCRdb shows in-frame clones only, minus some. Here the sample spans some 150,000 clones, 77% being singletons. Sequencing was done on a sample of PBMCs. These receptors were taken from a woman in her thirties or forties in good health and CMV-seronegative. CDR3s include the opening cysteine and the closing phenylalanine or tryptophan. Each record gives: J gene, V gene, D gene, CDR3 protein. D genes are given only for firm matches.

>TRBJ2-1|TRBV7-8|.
CASSLAMGSRSYNEQFF
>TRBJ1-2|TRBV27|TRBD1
CASSTLPGQGTGYTF
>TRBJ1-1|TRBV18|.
CASSPGEGGTLEAFF
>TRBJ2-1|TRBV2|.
CASSDELQQFF
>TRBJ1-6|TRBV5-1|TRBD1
CASRRDSDRYNSPLHF
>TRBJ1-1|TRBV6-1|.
CASSGQGYTEAFF
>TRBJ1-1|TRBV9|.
CASSAREPAEAFF
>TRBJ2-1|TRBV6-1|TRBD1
CASSEDLPTGEETRGNIVNEQFF
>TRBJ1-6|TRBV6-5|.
CASSDRWNTSPLHF
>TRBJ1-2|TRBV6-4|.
CARPVLSNYGYTF
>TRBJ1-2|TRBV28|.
CASSQGGGGRNYGYTF
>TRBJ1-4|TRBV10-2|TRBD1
CASSESTGGRSEKLFF
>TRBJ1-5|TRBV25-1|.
CASSSQYSNQPQHF
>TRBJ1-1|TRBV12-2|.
CASRRRRRTWAFF
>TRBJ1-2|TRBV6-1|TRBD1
CASRRTGGGYTF
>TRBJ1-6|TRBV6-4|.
CASSDREGSPLHF
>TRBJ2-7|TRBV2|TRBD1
CASSEVRDRFPYEQYF
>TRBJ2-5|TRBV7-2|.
CASSLWVGGETQYF
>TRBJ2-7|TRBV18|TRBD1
CASSPGTGKLYEQYF
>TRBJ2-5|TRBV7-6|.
CASSLGAKETQYF
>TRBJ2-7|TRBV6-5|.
CASSSAGKISYEQYF
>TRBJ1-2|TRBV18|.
CASSPPGQSNSYTF
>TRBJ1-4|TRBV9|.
CASSVDRGNEKLFF
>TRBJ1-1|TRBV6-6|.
CASSYEGSTEAFF
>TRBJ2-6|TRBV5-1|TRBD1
CASSSTGTGISGANVLTF
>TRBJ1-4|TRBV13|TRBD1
CASSRRTGGGEKLFF
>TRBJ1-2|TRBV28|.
CASSFQTAYGYTF
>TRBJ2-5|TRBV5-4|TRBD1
CASSSAPFGQVQETQYF
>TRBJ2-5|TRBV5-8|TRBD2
CASSLGRGGLETQYF
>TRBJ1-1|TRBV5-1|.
CASSPGGTEAFF
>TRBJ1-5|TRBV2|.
CASSEARNTYQPQHF
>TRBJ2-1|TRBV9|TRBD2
CASSMRLAPSEQFF
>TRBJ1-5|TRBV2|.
CASSTRWGEGQPQHF
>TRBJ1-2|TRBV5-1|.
CASSLEQGGWYGYTF
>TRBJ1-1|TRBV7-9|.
CASSPFDIQNTEAFF
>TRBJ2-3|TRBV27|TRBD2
CASSPETSTDTQYF
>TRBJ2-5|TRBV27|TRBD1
CASSPLGQGVETQYF
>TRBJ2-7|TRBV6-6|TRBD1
CASSYMGTGVEQYF
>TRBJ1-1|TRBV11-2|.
CASSLQTMNTEAFF
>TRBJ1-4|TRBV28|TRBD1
CASSLGGQGEKLFF
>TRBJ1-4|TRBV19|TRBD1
CASSATPGQGGEKLFF
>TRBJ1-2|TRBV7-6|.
CASSLQTGLNYGYTF
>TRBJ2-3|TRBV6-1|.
CASSGASTDTQYF
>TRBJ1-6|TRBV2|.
CASTPRQGRNSPLHF
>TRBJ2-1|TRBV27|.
CASSAQGYEQFF
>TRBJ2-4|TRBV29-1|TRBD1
CSVRDSKNIQYF
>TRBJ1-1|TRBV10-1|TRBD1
CASSEVPPGTGGTEAFF
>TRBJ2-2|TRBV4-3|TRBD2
CASSQGLAGGLSTGELFF
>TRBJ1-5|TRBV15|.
CATSREASNQPQHF
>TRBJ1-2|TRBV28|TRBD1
CASRTGDRVGYGYTF
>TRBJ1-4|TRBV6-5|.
CASSYSGARNEKLFF
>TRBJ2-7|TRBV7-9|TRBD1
CASSFFGDRDYEQYF
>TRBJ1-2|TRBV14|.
CASSRQADYGYTF
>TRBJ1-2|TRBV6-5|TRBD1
CASTVTGTGLYGYTF
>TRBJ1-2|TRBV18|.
CASSPPDSVVYGYTF
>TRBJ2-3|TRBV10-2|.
CASSLNPDLTSTDTQYF
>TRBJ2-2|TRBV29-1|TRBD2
CSVDGSGGNTGELFF
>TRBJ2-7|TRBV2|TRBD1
CASSESSGTGHNEQYF
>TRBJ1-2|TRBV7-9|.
CASSLLTANYGYTF